This is a list of T cell receptor beta chains from one sample in a study of T cell responses to AZD1222 COVID-19 vaccine. Here immunoSEQ multiplex PCR was the method, and the copy in TCRdb shows in-frame clones only, minus some. This table holds roughly 160,000 clones, around nine tenths found once. The starting material was peripheral blood, obtained 28 days after the second AZD1222 dose. These receptor sequences come from an adult who received the AZD1222 COVID-19 vaccine. CDR3s include the opening cysteine and the closing phenylalanine or tryptophan. The order of the fields is clone size, D gene, J gene, V gene, CDR3 protein, CDR3 DNA. D genes are given only for firm matches. The listing skips clone size in some rows; elsewhere it reads once, few, many or a size class.

clone_size: .; d_call: .; j_call: TRBJ2-1; v_call: TRBV14; cdr3_aa: CASSRWSSRQFF; cdr3_nt: TGTGCCAGCAGCCGCTGGTCCTCAAGGCAGTTCTTC
clone_size: .; d_call: .; j_call: TRBJ1-5; v_call: TRBV7-9; cdr3_aa: CASSLERGPQHF; cdr3_nt: TGTGCCAGCAGCTTAGAGAGGGGGCCCCAGCATTTT
clone_size: .; d_call: .; j_call: TRBJ1-2; v_call: TRBV12-3/TRBV12-4; cdr3_aa: CASSTGTRLGYTF; cdr3_nt: TGTGCCAGCAGTACAGGGACCCGACTTGGCTACACCTTC
clone_size: .; d_call: .; j_call: TRBJ1-5; v_call: TRBV4-3; cdr3_aa: CASSPKAYSNQPQHF; cdr3_nt: TGCGCCAGCAGCCCCAAAGCCTATAGCAATCAGCCCCAGCATTTT
clone_size: .; d_call: .; j_call: TRBJ1-2; v_call: TRBV3-1/TRBV3-2; cdr3_aa: CASSREGDQGYGYTF; cdr3_nt: TGTGCCAGCAGCCGGGAGGGGGATCAGGGCTATGGCTACACCTTC
clone_size: .; d_call: TRBD1; j_call: TRBJ2-7; v_call: TRBV12-5; cdr3_aa: CASGLGDRPYEQYF; cdr3_nt: TGTGCTAGTGGTTTGGGGGACAGACCCTACGAGCAGTACTTC
clone_size: .; d_call: .; j_call: TRBJ2-4; v_call: TRBV7-2; cdr3_aa: CASSGYGQVGGIQYF; cdr3_nt: TGTGCCAGCAGCGGTTACGGACAGGTCGGGGGCATTCAGTACTTC
clone_size: .; d_call: TRBD1; j_call: TRBJ2-7; v_call: TRBV4-2; cdr3_aa: CASSQEGTGEVYEQYF; cdr3_nt: TGTGCCAGCAGCCAAGAGGGGACAGGGGAGGTTTACGAGCAGTACTTC
clone_size: once; d_call: TRBD1; j_call: TRBJ1-2; v_call: TRBV19; cdr3_aa: CASSSPAGGVSTGYTF; cdr3_nt: TGTGCCAGTAGTTCGCCTGCAGGGGGCGTGAGCACCGGCTACACCTTC
clone_size: .; d_call: .; j_call: TRBJ1-5; v_call: TRBV19; cdr3_aa: CASSMGGYQPQHF; cdr3_nt: TGTGCCAGTAGTATGGGGGGGTATCAGCCCCAGCATTTT
clone_size: .; d_call: .; j_call: TRBJ1-3; v_call: TRBV7-9; cdr3_aa: CASSSRPGSGNTIYF; cdr3_nt: TGTGCCAGCAGCTCCAGGCCGGGGTCTGGAAACACCATATATTTT
clone_size: .; d_call: TRBD1; j_call: TRBJ1-1; v_call: TRBV19; cdr3_aa: CASNRGSESGMNTEAFF; cdr3_nt: TGTGCCAGTAACAGGGGCAGTGAATCGGGGATGAACACTGAAGCTTTCTTT
clone_size: .; d_call: .; j_call: TRBJ2-1; v_call: TRBV5-1; cdr3_aa: CASRWGVESYNEQFF; cdr3_nt: TGCGCCAGCAGGTGGGGGGTTGAGTCTTACAATGAGCAGTTCTTC
clone_size: .; d_call: .; j_call: TRBJ2-7; v_call: TRBV10-1; cdr3_aa: CASRDGPPKTIFYEQYF; cdr3_nt: TGCGCCAGCAGGGACGGTCCCCCCAAGACTATCTTCTACGAGCAGTACTTC
clone_size: once; d_call: .; j_call: TRBJ1-2; v_call: TRBV4-2; cdr3_aa: CASSPSKVSNYGYTF; cdr3_nt: TGTGCCAGCAGCCCTTCCAAGGTCTCCAACTATGGCTACACCTTC
clone_size: .; d_call: TRBD1; j_call: TRBJ1-2; v_call: TRBV7-9; cdr3_aa: CASSLVGTGERPTF; cdr3_nt: TGTGCCAGCAGCTTAGTCGGGACAGGGGAACGTCCCACCTTC
clone_size: .; d_call: .; j_call: TRBJ2-7; v_call: TRBV29-1; cdr3_aa: CSGLLSSYEQYF; cdr3_nt: TGCAGCGGACTTTTGAGCTCCTACGAGCAGTACTTC
clone_size: .; d_call: TRBD2; j_call: TRBJ2-7; v_call: TRBV7-2; cdr3_aa: CASSVREGPYYEQYF; cdr3_nt: TGTGCCAGCAGCGTTCGGGAGGGGCCCTACTACGAGCAGTACTTC
clone_size: .; d_call: TRBD1; j_call: TRBJ1-4; v_call: TRBV9; cdr3_aa: CASSVEGARGKLFF; cdr3_nt: TGTGCCAGCAGCGTAGAGGGGGCTCGGGGAAAACTGTTTTTT
clone_size: .; d_call: .; j_call: TRBJ1-4; v_call: TRBV6-6; cdr3_aa: CASSTLLQGGRKLFF; cdr3_nt: TGTGCCAGCAGTACCCTATTACAGGGAGGTCGGAAACTGTTTTTT
clone_size: .; d_call: TRBD1; j_call: TRBJ1-6; v_call: TRBV5-5; cdr3_aa: CASSLPGQGGSPLHF; cdr3_nt: TGTGCCAGCAGCCTCCCGGGACAGGGCGGTTCACCCCTCCACTTT
clone_size: few; d_call: .; j_call: TRBJ1-2; v_call: TRBV18; cdr3_aa: CASSPEGYYGYTF; cdr3_nt: TGTGCCAGCTCACCAGAGGGGTACTATGGCTACACCTTC
clone_size: .; d_call: .; j_call: TRBJ2-5; v_call: TRBV4-1; cdr3_aa: CASSQLLTGYETQYF; cdr3_nt: TGCGCCAGCAGCCAACTTTTGACGGGCTACGAGACCCAGTACTTC
clone_size: .; d_call: .; j_call: TRBJ2-2; v_call: TRBV18; cdr3_aa: CASSPLPTGELFF; cdr3_nt: TGTGCCAGCTCACCATTGCCAACCGGGGAGCTGTTTTTT
clone_size: .; d_call: .; j_call: TRBJ1-1; v_call: TRBV4-2; cdr3_aa: CASSLQEGEAFF; cdr3_nt: TGTGCCAGCAGCCTTCAGGAGGGTGAAGCTTTCTTT
clone_size: .; d_call: .; j_call: TRBJ2-7; v_call: TRBV27; cdr3_aa: CASRQGLYYEQYF; cdr3_nt: TGTGCCAGCAGGCAGGGACTTTACTACGAGCAGTACTTC
clone_size: .; d_call: .; j_call: TRBJ1-1; v_call: TRBV29-1; cdr3_aa: CSVVWDLISNTEAFF; cdr3_nt: TGCAGCGTTGTTTGGGACTTGATCTCGAACACTGAAGCTTTCTTT
clone_size: .; d_call: .; j_call: TRBJ2-2; v_call: TRBV5-1; cdr3_aa: CASSGAPRRDTGELFF; cdr3_nt: TGCGCCAGCAGCGGCGCTCCCCGGAGAGATACCGGGGAGCTGTTTTTT
clone_size: .; d_call: TRBD1; j_call: TRBJ1-2; v_call: TRBV27; cdr3_aa: CASRPRTGGRNYGYTF; cdr3_nt: TGTGCCAGCAGGCCCCGGACAGGGGGACGAAACTATGGCTACACCTTC
clone_size: .; d_call: .; j_call: TRBJ1-2; v_call: TRBV9; cdr3_aa: CASSVGETDYGYTF; cdr3_nt: TGTGCCAGCAGCGTAGGTGAAACAGACTATGGCTACACCTTC
clone_size: .; d_call: TRBD1; j_call: TRBJ1-1; v_call: TRBV19; cdr3_aa: CASSPGGTEAFF; cdr3_nt: TGTGCCAGTAGCCCAGGGGGCACTGAAGCTTTCTTT
clone_size: .; d_call: .; j_call: TRBJ1-1; v_call: TRBV27; cdr3_aa: CASSHPQGVGTEAFF; cdr3_nt: TGTGCCAGCAGCCATCCACAGGGAGTTGGCACTGAAGCTTTCTTT